This T cell receptor (beta chain) was documented in a study of Tregs in tolerant kidney transplant recipients. Broader study findings: Activated donor B cell expansion appeared to reveal the most relevant donor-specific TCRbeta repertoire. Tolerant patients' donor-specific Tregs expanded beyond overall Tregs, suggesting antigen-driven growth. Changing PCR primers prevented nucleotide comparison between some patients' samples.

Thawed PBMCs were FACS-sorted into unstimulated CD4+CD25+CD127- regulatory T cells, CD4+CD25- non-regulatory cells, CD4 and CD8 cells. About this clone itself: No antigen is known for it. The read ends 3 residues before the CDR3 terminus; that terminus is restored from the germline J gene.

This table comes from immunoSEQ multiplex PCR, and its TCRdb copy is limited to in-frame clones, with some not included. The table lists about 48,000 clones. V lost 6 bases to trimming and J lost 3 bases; unmatched junction nucleotides: 4. The length of the CDR3 is 13 residues. Germline loops: CDR1 GTSNPN, CDR2 SVGIG (reference sequence). This TCR was sampled from a human donor who received a combined kidney and bone marrow transplant. This specimen was CD4+ T cells from blood, taken before the transplant. The V call is TRBV30, the J call TRBJ2-2, with 7 bases matching TRBD2. CDR3 sequence reads: CACGTTHTGELFF. CDR3 DNA, as far as it was read: TGTGCCTGCGGGACTACACACACCGGGGAG.